Listed below are T cell receptor beta chains from one sample, sequenced in a study of PD-1 blockade in classical Hodgkin lymphoma. Libraries were prepared by immunoSEQ multiplex PCR; TCRdb keeps only in-frame clonotypes and omits some of them. The repertoire includes about 20,000 clones, over 60% of them detected once, and approximately 8% sits in the top ten. The input for sequencing was peripheral blood mononuclear cells (PBMCs), taken before the fourth cycle of nivolumab. Receptors originate from a human donor with classical Hodgkin lymphoma. Both conserved end residues are trimmed from each CDR3. A D gene is named only where the DNA matches it firmly. The size field is filled for only some rows; it gives once, few, many or a size class.

cdr3_aa,d_call,v_call,clone_size
ASSPPRGAAHYSNQPQH,-,TRBV28,-
ASSAEAGALSGGYT,-,TRBV5-1,-
ASSPLKGQRGAYGYT,TRBD1,TRBV7-2,-
ASSLPSDSTGGTYEQY,TRBD1,TRBV5-1,-
ASSLEGGGYGYT,-,TRBV11-3,-
ASSMGGGDEQY,-,TRBV19,-
ASSLYSRDRRSYEQY,-,TRBV27,few
ATSLGLAGTYNEQF,TRBD2,TRBV15,few
ASTPLGGRVNTEAF,-,TRBV19,-
ASTTLSGTSGNEQF,TRBD2,TRBV4-1,medium-sized
ASSRGKSSYEQY,-,TRBV28,-
ASSYGGSETQY,-,TRBV6-5,few
ASSFPGQGDGYT,TRBD1,TRBV28,-
ASRISGNYEQY,TRBD2,TRBV11-2,-
ASSLAVAGGVTDTQY,TRBD2,TRBV7-6,once
ASSFTSGYEQY,TRBD2,TRBV28,-
ASSLVGVEKLF,-,TRBV28,-
ASSWAQMNTEAF,-,TRBV5-6,-
ASSMGQGFYEQY,TRBD1,TRBV19,-
ASRPRLFNYGYT,-,TRBV28,-
ASSLGQAQY,-,TRBV7-6,-
ASSTLAGGVNEQF,TRBD2,TRBV19,few
ASSLDRGLGNEQY,TRBD1,TRBV5-1,-
ASSYYYRGSQETQY,TRBD1,TRBV6-5,-
ASSARTGWTEAF,TRBD1,TRBV7-9,-
ASRVTADYGYT,-,TRBV28,-
ASSPTSESYNEQF,TRBD2,TRBV7-9,once
ASSESATGATEAF,-,TRBV10-1,-
ASRRQSPDTQY,-,TRBV21-1,-
ASSLSLGETQY,-,TRBV7-2,few
ASSQGAYEQY,-,TRBV4-2,once
ASSQDKPQGASYEQY,TRBD1,TRBV4-1,-
AISELRPQNTEAF,-,TRBV10-3,-
ASSLEGGEAF,-,TRBV11-2,few
ASRWKINRGGATDTQY,-,TRBV12-2,few
ASSSVTAFGYT,-,TRBV5-6,few
AWRIAGARTGELF,TRBD2,TRBV30,-
ASSPPPGGTQETQY,-,TRBV18,-
ASSYDRATDTQY,-,TRBV27,-
ASRWTIGTDTQY,-,TRBV28,-
ASSPRGYQYEQY,-,TRBV11-2,-
AVRDVSTDTQY,-,TRBV14,few
ASSLDRQREKLF,-,TRBV13,few
ASSASGTGSQPQH,TRBD1,TRBV7-2,-
ASSSEARYEQY,-,TRBV7-6,-
ASTLGRGYGYT,-,TRBV19,medium-sized
SVIPGGFFYGYT,TRBD1,TRBV29-1,-
ASSQSGGSYEQY,-,TRBV7-6,-
ASSPPSRGGSETQY,-,TRBV18,-
ASSEDRNQPQH,-,TRBV10-2,few
ASSLSRNGGKLF,-,TRBV28,-